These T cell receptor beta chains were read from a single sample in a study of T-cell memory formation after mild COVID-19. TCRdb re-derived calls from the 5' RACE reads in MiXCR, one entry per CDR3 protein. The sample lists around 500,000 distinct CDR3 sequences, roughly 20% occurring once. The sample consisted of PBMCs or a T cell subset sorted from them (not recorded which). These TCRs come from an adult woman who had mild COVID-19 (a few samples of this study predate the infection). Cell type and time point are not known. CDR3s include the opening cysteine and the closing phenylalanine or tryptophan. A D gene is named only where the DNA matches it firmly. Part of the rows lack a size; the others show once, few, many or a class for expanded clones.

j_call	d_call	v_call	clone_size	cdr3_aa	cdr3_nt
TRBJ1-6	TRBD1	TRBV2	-	CASSDQGAEGSPLHF	TGTGCCAGCAGCGATCAGGGGGCCGAGGGTTCACCCCTCCACTTT
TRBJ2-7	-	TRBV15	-	CATSTSGEQYF	TGTGCCACCAGCACTTCGGGGGAGCAGTACTTC
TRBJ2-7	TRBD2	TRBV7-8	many	CASSFRGAYEQYF	TGTGCCAGCAGCTTCCGGGGGGCCTACGAGCAGTACTTC
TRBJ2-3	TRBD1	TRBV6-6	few	CASNFDRGRSDTQYF	TGTGCCAGCAACTTCGACAGGGGGCGCTCAGATACGCAGTATTTT
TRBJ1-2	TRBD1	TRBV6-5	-	CASSYQGGTGGLNYGYTF	TGTGCCAGCAGTTACCAAGGGGGGACAGGGGGTCTTAACTATGGCTACACCTTC
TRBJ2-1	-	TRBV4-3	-	CASSQERDGSFYNEQFF	TGCGCCAGCAGCCAAGAGCGGGATGGTTCCTTTTACAATGAGCAGTTCTTC
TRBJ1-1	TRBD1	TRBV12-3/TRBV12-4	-	CASRATGDGTEAFF	TGTGCCAGCAGAGCGACAGGGGACGGCACTGAAGCTTTCTTT
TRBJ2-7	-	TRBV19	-	CASSWKWTEDIPYEQYF	TGTGCCAGTAGTTGGAAATGGACGGAAGACATCCCCTACGAGCAGTACTTC
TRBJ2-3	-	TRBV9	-	CASSPTRDTDTQYF	TGTGCCAGCAGCCCCACCAGGGATACAGATACGCAGTATTTT
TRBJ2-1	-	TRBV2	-	CASSDLLVLDEQFF	TGTGCCAGCAGTGATCTACTAGTGCTCGATGAGCAGTTCTTC
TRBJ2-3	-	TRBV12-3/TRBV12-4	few	CASSSDYRPQYF	TGTGCCAGCAGCTCCGACTACCGACCGCAGTATTTT
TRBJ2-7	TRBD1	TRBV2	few	CASLGRGDRGNPYEQYF	TGTGCCAGCCTGGGAAGGGGGGACAGGGGTAACCCCTACGAGCAGTACTTC
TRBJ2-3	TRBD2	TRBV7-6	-	CASSLSGGVDTQYF	TGTGCCAGCAGCTTATCGGGGGGGGTTGATACGCAGTATTTT
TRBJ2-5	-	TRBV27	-	CASSVHFQETQYF	TGTGCCAGCAGTGTCCACTTCCAAGAGACCCAGTACTTC
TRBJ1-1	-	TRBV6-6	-	CASSFEGGNTEAFF	TGTGCCAGCAGTTTCGAGGGCGGGAACACTGAAGCTTTCTTT
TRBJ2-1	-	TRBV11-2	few	CASSLDYIGQKQFF	TGTGCCAGCAGCTTAGATTATATTGGACAGAAACAGTTCTTC
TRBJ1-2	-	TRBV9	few	CASSQDGYGYTF	TGTGCCAGCAGCCAGGACGGTTATGGCTACACCTTC
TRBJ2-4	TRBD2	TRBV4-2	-	CASSPIAGEGKNIQYF	TGTGCCAGCAGCCCCATAGCGGGAGAAGGCAAAAACATTCAGTACTTC
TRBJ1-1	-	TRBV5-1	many	CASSLGSQGNTEAFF	TGCGCCAGCAGCTTGGGATCTCAGGGGAACACTGAAGCTTTCTTT
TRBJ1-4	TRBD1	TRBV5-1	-	CASSPGQGTNEKLFF	TGCGCCAGCAGCCCAGGACAGGGGACTAATGAAAAACTGTTTTTT
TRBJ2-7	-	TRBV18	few	CASSHPTIRSYEQYF	TGTGCCAGCTCACACCCGACGATTAGGTCCTACGAGCAGTACTTC
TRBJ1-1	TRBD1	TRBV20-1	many	CSAARYRGTEAFF	TGCAGTGCTGCGCGCTACAGGGGAACTGAAGCTTTCTTT
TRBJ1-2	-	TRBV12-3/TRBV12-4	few	CASSFGGGPGSGYTF	TGTGCCAGCAGTTTTGGGGGTGGACCAGGCTCTGGCTACACCTTC
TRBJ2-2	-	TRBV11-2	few	CASSPRVEVTGELFF	TGTGCCAGCAGCCCTCGGGTGGAGGTGACCGGGGAGCTGTTTTTT
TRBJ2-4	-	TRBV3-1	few	CASSQPGLAKNIQYF	TGTGCCAGCAGCCAGCCAGGGCTAGCCAAAAACATTCAGTACTTC
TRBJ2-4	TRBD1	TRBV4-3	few	CASSQDRAGQGNIQYF	TGCGCCAGCAGCCAAGACAGGGCGGGACAGGGAAACATTCAGTACTTC
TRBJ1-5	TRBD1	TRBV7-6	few	CASSLENPGQGGQPQHF	TGTGCCAGCAGCTTAGAAAATCCGGGACAGGGAGGACAGCCCCAGCATTTT
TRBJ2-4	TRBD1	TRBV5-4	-	CASSPPPGQENIQYF	TGTGCCAGCAGCCCACCCCCGGGACAGGAAAACATTCAGTACTTC
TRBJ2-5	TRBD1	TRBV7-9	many	CASSYTGGEETQYF	TGTGCCAGCAGCTACACAGGGGGCGAGGAGACCCAGTACTTC
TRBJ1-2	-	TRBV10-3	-	CAISEVKHGYTF	TGTGCCATCAGTGAGGTTAAACATGGCTACACCTTC
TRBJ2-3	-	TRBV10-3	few	CAISRAGTDTQYF	TGTGCCATCAGTCGGGCAGGTACAGATACGCAGTATTTT
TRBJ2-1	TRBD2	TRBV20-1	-	CSAHSAGGLGEQFF	TGCAGTGCCCACTCGGCGGGGGGGCTAGGTGAGCAGTTCTTC
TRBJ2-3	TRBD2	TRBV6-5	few	CASSYLPLAGDTDTQYF	TGTGCCAGCAGTTACCTCCCACTAGCGGGAGACACAGATACGCAGTATTTT
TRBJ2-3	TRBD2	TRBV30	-	CAWSVGAGGRDTQYF	TGTGCCTGGAGTGTAGGAGCGGGAGGTCGCGATACGCAGTATTTT
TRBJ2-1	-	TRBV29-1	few	CSVGWDRGGYNEQFF	TGCAGCGTGGGATGGGACAGAGGGGGGTACAATGAGCAGTTCTTC
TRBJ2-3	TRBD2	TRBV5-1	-	CASKLLAGVSTDTQYF	TGCGCCAGCAAGTTACTAGCGGGGGTTAGCACAGATACGCAGTATTTT
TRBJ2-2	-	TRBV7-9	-	CASSQPLETGELFF	TGTGCCAGCAGCCAGCCTCTAGAAACCGGGGAGCTGTTTTTT
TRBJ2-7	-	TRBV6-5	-	CASSYGRAGEYF	TGTGCCAGCAGTTATGGTCGAGCTGGGGAGTACTTC
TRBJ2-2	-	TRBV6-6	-	CASSSTEPNTGELFF	TGTGCCAGCAGTTCGACAGAGCCGAACACCGGGGAGCTGTTTTTT
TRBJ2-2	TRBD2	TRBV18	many	CASSPLSGDDTGELFF	TGTGCCAGCTCACCACTCAGCGGGGATGACACCGGGGAGCTGTTTTTT
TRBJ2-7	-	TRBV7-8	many	CASSLGPEQYF	TGTGCCAGCAGCTTAGGACCGGAGCAGTACTTC
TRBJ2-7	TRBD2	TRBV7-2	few	CASSLGSGGGGYEQYF	TGTGCCAGCAGCTTAGGTAGCGGGGGGGGGGGGTACGAGCAGTACTTC
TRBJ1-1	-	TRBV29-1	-	CSGGYSTEAFF	TGCAGCGGGGGGTATAGCACTGAAGCTTTCTTT
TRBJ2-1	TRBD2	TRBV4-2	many	CASSPGLAEHNEQFF	TGTGCCAGCAGCCCGGGACTAGCAGAACACAATGAGCAGTTCTTC
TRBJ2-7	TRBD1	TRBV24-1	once	CATSDRQGSYEQYF	TGTGCCACCAGTGACCGACAGGGATCCTACGAGCAGTACTTC
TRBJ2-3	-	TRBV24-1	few	CATSDFGGINHRDTQYF	TGTGCCACCAGTGATTTCGGCGGGATTAACCACCGGGATACGCAGTATTTT
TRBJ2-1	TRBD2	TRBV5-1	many	CASSPNGGAANEQFF	TGCGCCAGCAGCCCGAACGGGGGGGCGGCAAATGAGCAGTTCTTC